The 8 T cell receptor beta chains listed next were all sequenced from one sample in a study of PD-L1 blockade in urothelial cancer. TCRdb keeps only in-frame clones here, not all; method: immunoSEQ multiplex PCR. The profile shows approximately 20,000 clones, about 93% of them singletons. Sample time point: peripheral blood 6 weeks after treatment start. Here the sequenced sample was PBMCs, taken around atezolizumab (anti-PD-L1) treatment. The receptors were gathered from an older woman with urothelial cancer.

J is TRBJ2-1 and V is TRBV7-2; TRBD2 matches at 9 bases. The J segment lost 6 bases and the V segment lost 3 bases, leaving 6 bases of the junction unmatched. This CDR3 comprises 15 residues. CDR1 and CDR2 from the germline V gene are SGHTA and FQGNSA. CDR3 protein: CASSFLAGGSNEQFF. In nucleotides, the CDR3 is TGTGCCAGCAGCTTTTTGGCGGGGGGGTCCAATGAGCAGTTCTTC.

The chain recombines TRBV11-3 with TRBJ2-7, with D maybe TRBD2 (6 bases). The ends were cut back, 1 base at V and 0 bases at J, with 7 bases in the middle. CDR3 length equals 14 residues. Germline-derived CDR1 and CDR2 are SGHNT and YENEEA. The CDR3 sequence is CASSLGGTSYEQYF. In DNA, the CDR3 is TGTGCCAGCAGCTTAGGCGGGACCTCCTACGAGCAGTACTTC.

The J gene is TRBJ2-3, the V gene TRBV9, with D unclear. Trimming shortened V by 4 bases and J by 9 bases, and 24 bases separated the two germline ends. The CDR3 loop spans 16 amino acids. Germline assignment: CDR1 SGDLS and CDR2 YYNGEE. As DNA, the CDR3 is TGTGCCAGCAGCCCCTCCGCCAGGTCCGACCCTTCGACGCAGTATTTT. Encoded protein: CASSPSARSDPSTQYF.

The chain has TRBV5-1 and TRBJ2-7; 7 bases line up with TRBD1. CDR3 length equals 13 residues. Germline lookup yields CDR1 SGHRS and CDR2 YFSETQ. The V segment lost 2 bases and the J segment 5 bases; nucleotides outside the gene matches: 4. This chain's CDR3 is CASSFDRAHEQYF. For the CDR3, the DNA is TGCGCCAGCAGCTTCGACAGGGCTCACGAGCAGTACTTC.

This clone was recorded once. The rearrangement links TRBV10-3 to TRBJ2-7, with a tentative D call TRBD2 (5 bases). The CDR3 covers 14 residues. The V and J ends lost 8 bases and 3 bases respectively, with 17 bases between them. Germline values: CDR1 ENHRY, CDR2 SYGVKD. This CDR3 is CAISPTTGIYEQYF. CDR3 DNA: TGTGCCATCTCTCCGACCACGGGAATCTACGAGCAGTACTTC.

This clone appeared a single time. The chain uses TRBV27 and TRBJ2-1; weak D call: TRBD1 (6 bases). Germline V gene sequence: CDR1 MNHEY, CDR2 SMNVEV (reference sequence). The CDR3 is 15 residues long. The V gene lost 4 bases and the J gene lost 6 bases, with 16 bases spanning the gap. CDR3 sequence reads: CASSSPDRLLNEQFF. In DNA, the CDR3 is TGTGCCAGCAGTTCCCCAGACAGGTTGCTCAATGAGCAGTTCTTC.

This chain joins TRBV4-1 and TRBJ2-7, with D possibly matching TRBD1 (6 bases). Germline V lookup: CDR1 MGHRA, CDR2 YSYEKL. The CDR3 totals 14 residues. V lost 4 bases and J lost 2, with 12 bases in between. DNA of the CDR3: TGCGCCAGCAGCCCCGAGGCAGGGGCCTACGAGCAGTACTTC. Residues: CASSPEAGAYEQYF.

This clone was seen only once. V and J are TRBV7-2 and TRBJ1-5, with no clear D. The length of the CDR3 is 14 residues. V lost 5 bases and J 6 bases, leaving 14 bases between the germline ends. CDR1 SGHTA and CDR2 FQGNSA come from the germline V gene. The CDR3 loop is CASSVFGSSQPQHF. The CDR3 nucleotides are TGTGCCAGCAGCGTATTCGGGAGTAGTCAGCCCCAGCATTTT.